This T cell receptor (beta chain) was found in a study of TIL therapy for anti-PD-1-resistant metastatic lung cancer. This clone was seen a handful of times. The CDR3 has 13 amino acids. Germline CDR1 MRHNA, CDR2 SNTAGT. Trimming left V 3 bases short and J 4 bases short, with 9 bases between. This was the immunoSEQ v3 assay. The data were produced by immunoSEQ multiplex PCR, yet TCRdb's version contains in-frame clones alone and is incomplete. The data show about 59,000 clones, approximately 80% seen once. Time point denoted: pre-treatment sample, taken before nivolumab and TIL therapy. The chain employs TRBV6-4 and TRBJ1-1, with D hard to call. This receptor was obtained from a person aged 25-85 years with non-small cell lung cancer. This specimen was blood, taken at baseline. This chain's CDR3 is CASSETRITEAFF. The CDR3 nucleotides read TGTGCCAGCAGTGAAACACGGATCACTGAAGCTTTCTTT.